The 3 T cell receptor beta chains below come from one sample, sequenced in a study of blood T cell repertoires in COVID-19. Profiling relied on immunoSEQ multiplex PCR, and the TCRdb table lists in-frame clones only, not all of them. The sample lists about 350,000 clones, about nine tenths occurring once. The material sequenced was peripheral blood. These receptor sequences come from a woman aged 60-70 years with COVID-19, enrolled during active disease.

The rearrangement links TRBV7-9 to TRBJ2-3, with 10 bases fitting TRBD2. CDR3 length: 15 residues. The germline gives CDR1 SEHNR, CDR2 FQNEAQ (reference sequence). Germline trimming cut 3 bases from V and 3 bases from J; bases unmatched to any gene: 3. CDR3 sequence: CASSFSGGTTDTQYF. CDR3 bases: TGTGCCAGCAGCTTTAGCGGGGGGACTACAGATACGCAGTATTTT.

The rearrangement links TRBV28 to TRBJ1-1; D is uncertain. This CDR3 is built from 10 residues. Deletions cut 3 bases from V and 10 bases from J, with 6 bases between. Per germline, CDR1 MDHEN and CDR2 SYDVKM. DNA of the CDR3: TGTGCCAGCAGTTTCGAGGTAGCTTTCTTT. This sequence encodes CASSFEVAFF.

J is TRBJ1-5 and V is TRBV2; 7 positions agree with TRBD1. CDR1 SNHLY and CDR2 FYNNEI come from the germline V gene. V lost 6 bases, J lost 6 bases, and 11 bases stayed unmatched. This CDR3 contains 15 residues. CDR3 nucleotides: TGTGCCAGCAGCTCGTTGACAGGGAAGGGTCAGCCCCAGCATTTT. Its protein is CASSSLTGKGQPQHF.